This paragraph reports one TCR beta chain. The CDR3 length is 14 residues. Germline V gene sequence: CDR1 MNHEY, CDR2 SVGAGI. V trimming: 6 bases; J trimming: 1 base; junction bases outside the gene matches: 1. This sample was taken from a study of control samples from healthy donors and cancer patients. Assay: immunoSEQ multiplex PCR; the TCRdb copy retains only in-frame clones and omits some. This table holds tens of thousands of clones, 80% to 95% found once. The specimen sequenced was blood. The sequence was collected from a woman aged 45-60 years in good health. This chain connects TRBV6-5 to TRBJ1-1; 11 positions match TRBD1. CDR3 sequence (DNA): TGTGCCAGCAGGGGGACAGGGGGGAACACTGAAGCTTTCTTT. It yields the protein CASRGTGGNTEAFF.